The 9 T cell receptor beta chains presented below share a single source sample, sequenced in a study of blood T cell repertoires in COVID-19. The assay was immunoSEQ multiplex PCR, and TCRdb's table has in-frame clones only and misses some. This table has hundreds of thousands of clones, 75% to 90% appearing once. Sample: PBMCs or T cells enriched from blood (not recorded which). The receptor source for this set is a woman under 40 who had been exposed to COVID-19.

This clone showed up just a few times. The rearrangement joins TRBV9 to TRBJ2-5; the D is unclear. CDR3 length: 13 residues. Germline CDR1 and CDR2: SGDLS and YYNGEE. V lost 3 bases and J lost 4, with 10 bases in between. The CDR3, as DNA: TGTGCCAGCAGCGCTATGACTGGAGAGACCCAGTACTTC. The encoded protein is CASSAMTGETQYF. Combining the CDR3 with reference TRBV9 and TRBJ2-5 gives the whole variable domain DSGVTQTPKHLITATGQRVTLRCSPRSGDLSVYWYQQSLDQGLQFLIQYYNGEERAKGNILERFSAQQFPDLHSELNLSSLELGDSALYFCASSAMTGETQYFGPGTRLLVL.

The genes are TRBV18 and TRBJ1-5, with TRBD1 matching over 7 bases. V was pared by 5 bases and J by 4 bases, with 5 bases of the junction left unmatched. This CDR3 comprises 14 residues. Germline V gene data show CDR1 as KGHSH and CDR2 as LQKENI. The CDR3 DNA reads TGTGCCAGCTCAAGGGGACAGAAAAATCAGCCCCAGCATTTT. Residues: CASSRGQKNQPQHF.

The chain has TRBV6-5 and TRBJ2-5; the D gene is possibly TRBD1 (5 bases). The V end was cut by 6 bases, the J end by 1 base, with 9 bases between. This CDR3 has 13 residues. Germline CDR1 is MNHEY and CDR2 is SVGAGI. The CDR3 bases are TGTGCCAGCAGCCAGGGATCCCAAGAGACCCAGTACTTC. Amino acid sequence: CASSQGSQETQYF.

The J gene is TRBJ2-7, the V gene TRBV5-5; D is possibly TRBD2 (6 bases). The CDR3 spans 14 residues. CDR1 and CDR2 from the germline V gene are SGHKS and YYEKEE (reference sequence). V lost 4 bases, J lost 2 bases, and 13 bases lay in between. CDR3 region: CASSLDGGAYEQYF. In nucleotides, the CDR3 is TGTGCCAGCAGCCTGGACGGAGGGGCCTACGAGCAGTACTTC.

CDR3 loop: CASSFGSGRNTEAFF. CDR3 bases: TGTGCCAGCAGCTTTGGTTCCGGGAGGAACACTGAAGCTTTCTTT. The genes are TRBV11-1 and TRBJ1-1; no clear D. The germline gives CDR1 SGHAT, CDR2 FQDESV (reference sequence). The CDR3 covers 15 residues. The V end was cut by 3 bases, the J end by 1 base, with 12 bases between.

This clone was seen just once. The chain uses TRBV4-2 and TRBJ1-1, with D possibly matching TRBD1 (6 bases). There are 15 residues in the CDR3. Looked up from germline, CDR1 is LGHNA and CDR2 is YNFKEQ. V dropped 4 bases and J dropped 1 base, with 13 bases sitting between them. The CDR3 region is CASSPGQGPNTEAFF. The DNA for the CDR3 is TGTGCCAGCAGCCCCGGGCAGGGGCCGAACACTGAAGCTTTCTTT.

The chain uses TRBV6-5 and TRBJ1-2, with a possible D match to TRBD1 (5 bases). The CDR3 runs to 16 residues. Germline V gene data show CDR1 as MNHEY and CDR2 as SVGAGI. Trimming cost V 2 bases and J 6 bases, with 19 bases left between them. The CDR3 loop reads CASSYRTNPGMNGYTF. In nucleotides, the CDR3 is TGTGCCAGCAGTTACCGTACTAACCCAGGGATGAATGGCTACACCTTC.

This sequence joins TRBV10-3 and TRBJ1-2, with TRBD1 matching over 7 bases. The germline gives CDR1 ENHRY, CDR2 SYGVKD. The CDR3 runs to 13 residues. V gave up 9 bases and J gave up 0 bases; unmatched junction bases: 4. CDR3 loop: CAIGDSTNYGYTF. Here the CDR3 DNA reads TGTGCCATTGGGGACAGTACTAACTATGGCTACACCTTC.

V and J are TRBV28 and TRBJ1-5; D call uncertain. The germline V gene has CDR1 MDHEN and CDR2 SYDVKM. This CDR3 comprises 14 residues. The V end was cut by 7 bases, the J end by 7 bases, with 17 bases between. In nucleotides, the CDR3 is TGTGCCAGCACCCGATCCCCCCTGGAGCAGCCCCAGCATTTT. It codes for CASTRSPLEQPQHF.